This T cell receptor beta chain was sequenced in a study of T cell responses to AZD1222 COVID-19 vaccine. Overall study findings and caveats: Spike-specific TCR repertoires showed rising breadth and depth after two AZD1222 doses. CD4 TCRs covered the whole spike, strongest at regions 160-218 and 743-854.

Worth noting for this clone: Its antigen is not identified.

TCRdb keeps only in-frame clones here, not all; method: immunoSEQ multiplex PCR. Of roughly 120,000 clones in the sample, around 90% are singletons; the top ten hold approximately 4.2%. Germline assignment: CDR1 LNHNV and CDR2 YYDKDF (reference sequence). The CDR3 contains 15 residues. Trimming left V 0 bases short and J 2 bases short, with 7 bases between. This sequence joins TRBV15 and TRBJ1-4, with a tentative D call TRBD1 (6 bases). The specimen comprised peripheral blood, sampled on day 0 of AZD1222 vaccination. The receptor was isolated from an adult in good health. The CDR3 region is CATSRDGGTNEKLFF. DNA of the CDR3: TGTGCCACCAGCAGAGATGGGGGCACTAATGAAAAACTGTTTTTT.